The TCR beta chain under discussion was sequenced for a study of T-cell memory formation after mild COVID-19. The study's findings and limits: CD4/CD8 balance characterized clones contracting day 15 to 85, and CD4+ skew characterized later expanders.

TCRdb redid the calling of the 5' RACE reads with MiXCR, one entry per CDR3 protein. The data hold 200,000 to 250,000 distinct CDR3 sequences, with around 26% observed a single time. About this clonotype: Its antigen is unidentified.

Material: PBMCs or a T cell subset sorted from them (not recorded which). The receptor comes from an adult woman who had mild COVID-19 (a few samples of this study predate the infection). Cell type and time point are not known.

The CDR3 region has the DNA TGTGCCAGCAGCGTAGCGTGGGATCAGCCCCAGCATTTT. Amino acids: CASSVAWDQPQHF. This chain joins TRBV9 and TRBJ1-5; D not certain. V lost 0 bases, J lost 5 bases, and 6 bases lay in between. This CDR3 has 13 residues. Germline V CDR1 and CDR2: SGDLS, YYNGEE.